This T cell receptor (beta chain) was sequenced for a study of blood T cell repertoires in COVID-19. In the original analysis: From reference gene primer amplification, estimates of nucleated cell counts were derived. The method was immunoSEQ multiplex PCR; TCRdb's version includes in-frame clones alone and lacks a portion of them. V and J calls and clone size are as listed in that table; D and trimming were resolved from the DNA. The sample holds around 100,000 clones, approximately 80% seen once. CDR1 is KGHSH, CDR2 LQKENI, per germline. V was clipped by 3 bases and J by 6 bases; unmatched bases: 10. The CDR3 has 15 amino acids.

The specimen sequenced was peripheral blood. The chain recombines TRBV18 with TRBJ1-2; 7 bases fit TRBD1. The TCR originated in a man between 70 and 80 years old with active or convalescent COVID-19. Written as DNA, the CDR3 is TGTGCCAGCTCACCCCTGGGCGACAGGGCTGATGGCTACACCTTC. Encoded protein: CASSPLGDRADGYTF.